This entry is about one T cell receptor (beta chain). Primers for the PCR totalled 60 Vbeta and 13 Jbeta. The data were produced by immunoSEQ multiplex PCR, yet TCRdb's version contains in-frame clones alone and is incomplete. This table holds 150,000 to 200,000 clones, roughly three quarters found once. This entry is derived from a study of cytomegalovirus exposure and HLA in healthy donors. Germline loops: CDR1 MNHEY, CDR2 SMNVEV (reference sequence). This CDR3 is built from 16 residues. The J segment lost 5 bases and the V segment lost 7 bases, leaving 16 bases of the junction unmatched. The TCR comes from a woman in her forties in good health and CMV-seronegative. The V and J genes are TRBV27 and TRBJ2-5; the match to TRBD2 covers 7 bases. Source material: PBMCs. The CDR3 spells CASKWGGERKGETQYF. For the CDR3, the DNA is TGTGCCAGCAAATGGGGGGGAGAGCGGAAGGGGGAGACCCAGTACTTC.